These 29 T cell receptor beta chains originate from one sample sequenced in a study of shared clonotypes between healthy human individuals. Profiled with immunoSEQ multiplex PCR; TCRdb holds only in-frame clones, not every one. This table holds fewer than 350,000 clones, around 87% found once. Material for sequencing was memory CD8+ T cells sorted from blood. The subset is: CD45RO+ cells pooled with CCR7-negative TemRA cells. The receptors here all came from a man younger than 30 in good health.

This clone was observed once. The chain is built from TRBV9 and TRBJ2-5; 11 bases line up with TRBD2. Germline CDR1 and CDR2: SGDLS and YYNGEE. The CDR3 runs to 15 residues. V lost 3 bases to trimming and J lost 1 base; unmatched junction nucleotides: 2. CDR3 sequence (DNA): TGTGCCAGCAGCGAGGGACTAGCGGTCCAAGAGACCCAGTACTTC. The encoded protein is CASSEGLAVQETQYF.

This clone was picked up one time. The chain carries TRBV5-8 and TRBJ2-1; TRBD2 matches 10 bases. Looked up from germline, CDR1 is SGHTS and CDR2 is YDEGEE. The trim removed 4 bases at V and 9 bases at J, leaving 10 bases unmatched. This CDR3 is built from 15 residues. CDR3 sequence reads: CASSPKSGGVAEQFF. CDR3 nucleotides: TGTGCCAGCAGCCCAAAAAGCGGGGGGGTCGCTGAGCAGTTCTTC. The full variable domain, completed using reference TRBV5-8 and TRBJ2-1, is EAGVTQSPTHLIKTRGQQATLRCSPISGHTSVYWYQQALGLGLQFLLWYDEGEERNRGNFPPRFSGRQFPNYSSELNVNALELEDSALYLCASSPKSGGVAEQFFGPGTRLTVL.

The V call is TRBV27, the J call TRBJ1-1, with 9 bases lining up with TRBD1. The germline V gene has CDR1 MNHEY and CDR2 SMNVEV (reference sequence). The ends lost 7 bases at V and 4 bases at J; junction bases unmatched: 7. The CDR3 extends over 14 amino acids. The CDR3 DNA is TGTGCCAGCAACCGACAGGGGGACGGCACTGAAGCTTTCTTT. It is translated as CASNRQGDGTEAFF.

The chain carries TRBV5-1 and TRBJ2-7, with 8 bases matching TRBD1. CDR3 length: 16 residues. CDR1 and CDR2 (germline): SGHRS, YFSETQ. V shed 2 bases, J shed 0 bases, and the junction held 7 bases outside the gene matches. CDR3 sequence reads: CASSLLTGDYSYEQYF. Here the CDR3 DNA reads TGCGCCAGCAGCTTATTGACAGGGGATTACTCCTACGAGCAGTACTTC.

The chain has TRBV7-9 and TRBJ1-2; D is ambiguous. The germline V gene has CDR1 SEHNR and CDR2 FQNEAQ (reference sequence). The V and J ends lost 3 bases and 7 bases respectively, with 9 bases between them. The CDR3 spans 12 residues. CDR3 nucleotide sequence: TGTGCCAGCAGCTTGGGTGGGTTTGGCTACACCTTC. Translating it yields CASSLGGFGYTF.

The rearrangement uses TRBV18 and TRBJ2-7, with TRBD1 matching 8 bases. V trimming: 1 base; J trimming: 2 bases; junction bases outside the gene matches: 13. Germline V gives CDR1 KGHSH, CDR2 LQKENI. The CDR3 sequence is 18 residues long. The CDR3 is CASSPRAPRDRSTYEQYF. Here the CDR3 DNA reads TGTGCCAGCTCACCACGAGCCCCCCGGGACAGGTCAACCTACGAGCAGTACTTC.

The genes are TRBV10-2 and TRBJ1-1; D gene unclear. Germline CDR1 WSHSY, CDR2 SAAADI. The CDR3 loop spans 12 amino acids. V lost 8 bases to trimming and J lost 4 bases, with 11 bases between them. The CDR3 here is CASRFGGTEAFF. For the CDR3, the DNA is TGCGCCAGCCGTTTTGGTGGCACTGAAGCTTTCTTT.

The CDR3 region has the DNA TGTGCCAGCAGCTCGTCCGGGACAGGAGTTTATAGGAGCAATCAGCCCCAGCATTTT. The encoded protein is CASSSSGTGVYRSNQPQHF. The chain links TRBV7-8 to TRBJ1-5; 8 bases agree with TRBD1. The germline V gene encodes CDR1 SGHVS and CDR2 FQNEAQ. Unmatched junction bases numbered 15, after V lost 4 bases and J lost 1 base. The CDR3 totals 19 residues.

This chain links TRBV7-9 with TRBJ2-7, with 7 bases identical to TRBD2. The CDR3 is made up of 14 amino acids. The trim removed 4 bases at V and 5 bases at J, leaving 8 bases unmatched. The V gene's germline CDR1 is SEHNR and CDR2 FQNEAQ (reference sequence). The CDR3 region is CASSWLAARDEQYF. The CDR3, as DNA: TGTGCCAGCAGCTGGCTAGCGGCGAGAGACGAGCAGTACTTC.

This rearrangement joins TRBV2 to TRBJ2-2, with D perhaps being TRBD1 or TRBD2 (5 bases each). The CDR3 has 10 amino acids. Germline CDR1 reads SNHLY; CDR2 reads FYNNEI. Trimming stripped 8 bases from V and 9 bases from J, with 7 bases between. CDR3 DNA: TGTGCCAGCGGGACCCGGGAGCTGTTTTTT. Protein sequence: CASGTRELFF.

The CDR3 nucleotides are TGCGCCAGCAGCCCGCCCGCCAGCGGGCTAGGAGCTAACTATGGCTACACCTTC. Its translation is CASSPPASGLGANYGYTF. The chain recombines TRBV5-1 with TRBJ1-2; D gene unclear. V was clipped by 4 bases and J by 0 bases, with 22 bases between them. Germline-derived CDR1 and CDR2 are SGHRS and YFSETQ. The CDR3 is 18 amino acids.

The CDR3 region is CASSSGGNQPQHF. The CDR3 coding sequence is TGTGCCAGCAGCTCGGGGGGCAATCAGCCCCAGCATTTT. The V gene is TRBV5-6, the J gene TRBJ1-5, with D possibly being TRBD1 (5 bases). Trimming removed 3 bases from V and 2 bases from J, with 6 bases in between. The CDR3 extends over 13 amino acids. The V gene's germline CDR1 is SGHDT and CDR2 YYEEEE. The variable domain in full, with the rest retrieved from reference TRBV5-6 and TRBJ1-5, is DAGVTQSPTHLIKTRGQQVTLRCSPKSGHDTVSWYQQALGQGPQFIFQYYEEEERQRGNFPDRFSGHQFPNYSSELNVNALLLGDSALYLCASSSGGNQPQHFGDGTRLSIL.

CDR3 sequence: CASSLEIGGYGYTF. The CDR3 coding sequence is TGCGCCAGCAGCTTGGAAATAGGGGGCTATGGCTACACCTTC. The chain has TRBV5-1 and TRBJ1-2; tentatively, D is TRBD1 (6 bases). The V gene lost 0 bases and the J gene lost 4 bases, with 10 bases spanning the gap. This CDR3 has 14 residues. Germline V CDR1 and CDR2: SGHRS, YFSETQ.

This chain connects TRBV30 to TRBJ1-5; D is unresolved. Germline loops: CDR1 GTSNPN, CDR2 SVGIG (reference sequence). There are 14 residues in the CDR3. Trimming cost V 0 bases and J 4 bases, with 10 bases left between them. CDR3 in DNA: TGTGCCTGGAGTGTCCAACAGTTGAATCAGCCCCAGCATTTT. Translation: CAWSVQQLNQPQHF. The full variable domain, rest sourced from reference TRBV30 and TRBJ1-5, is SQTIHQWPATLVQPVGSPLSLECTVEGTSNPNLYWYRQAAGRGLQLLFYSVGIGQISSEVPQNLSASRPQDRQFILSSKKLLLSDSGFYLCAWSVQQLNQPQHFGDGTRLSIL.

This rearrangement joins TRBV4-1 to TRBJ2-7; 7 bases are shared with TRBD1. The junction had 13 bases not matched to a gene; V was cut back by 5 bases and J by 6 bases. Germline CDR1 and CDR2: MGHRA and YSYEKL. The CDR3 is made up of 15 amino acids. CDR3 residues: CASSSKTGRRAEQYF. The CDR3 DNA is TGCGCCAGCAGCTCCAAGACAGGGCGAAGGGCCGAGCAGTACTTC.

The chain is built from TRBV4-3 and TRBJ2-7, with D maybe TRBD2 (6 bases). Germline V gene sequence: CDR1 LGHNA, CDR2 YSLEER. V dropped 3 bases and J dropped 2 bases, with 17 bases sitting between them. This CDR3 region has 16 residues. The CDR3, as DNA: TGCGCCAGCAGCCAGGAACCCGTAGCGGCCCCCTACGAGCAGTACTTC. Translation: CASSQEPVAAPYEQYF.

The chain combines TRBV10-3 with TRBJ1-5; maybe TRBD1 (6 bases). The CDR3 runs 16 residues. The germline V gene encodes CDR1 ENHRY and CDR2 SYGVKD. Trimming shortened V by 2 bases and J by 7 bases, and 18 bases separated the two germline ends. CDR3 protein: CAISEGDILGGQPQHF. In DNA form, the CDR3 reads TGTGCCATCAGTGAGGGGGACATCCTGGGGGGCCAGCCCCAGCATTTT.

CDR3 region: CASSLLAESYNEQFF. CDR3 coding DNA: TGTGCCAGCAGCTTACTAGCGGAGTCCTACAATGAGCAGTTCTTC. The chain links TRBV7-8 to TRBJ2-1, with 7 positions matching TRBD2. This CDR3 region has 15 residues. CDR1 is SGHVS, CDR2 FQNEAQ, per germline. V lost 2 bases, J lost 1 base, and 2 bases stayed unmatched.

The chain is built from TRBV25-1 and TRBJ1-3; unclear D gene. Germline V CDR1 and CDR2: MGHDK, SYGVNS. The CDR3 contains 15 residues. Between the trimmed V and J ends, which lost 3 bases and 0 bases, there was a span of 9 bases. CDR3 coding DNA: TGTGCCAGCAGTGACCCCAACTTCTCTGGAAACACCATATATTTT. It specifies CASSDPNFSGNTIYF.

This clone was detected a few times. The chain is built from TRBV2 and TRBJ2-2, with 8 bases lining up with TRBD2. The CDR3 has 15 residues. Germline V gene lookup returns CDR1 SNHLY and CDR2 FYNNEI. V trimming: 6 bases; J trimming: 5 bases; junction bases outside the gene matches: 8. The DNA for the CDR3 is TGTGCCAGCAGGTCGCCGGGACTAGGTACCGGGGAGCTGTTTTTT. Residues: CASRSPGLGTGELFF.

Here the CDR3 DNA reads TGCGCCAGCAGTGATACATACGAGCAGTACTTC. Translated, it gives CASSDTYEQYF. The J gene is TRBJ2-7, the V gene TRBV10-2, with D unclear. Trimming removed 3 bases at V and 4 bases at J, with 4 bases between. CDR3 length equals 11 residues. The germline V gene has CDR1 WSHSY and CDR2 SAAADI.

CDR3 DNA: TGTGCCAGCAGTGGAAGCTTGGGGACAAACGAGCAGTACTTC. Protein product: CASSGSLGTNEQYF. The chain carries TRBV2 and TRBJ2-7; maybe TRBD1 (6 bases). Germline values: CDR1 SNHLY, CDR2 FYNNEI. This CDR3 comprises 14 residues. V lost 4 bases, J lost 5 bases, and 15 bases lay in between.

This chain uses TRBV6-6 with TRBJ1-3; D is perhaps TRBD1 (5 bases). Per the germline V gene, CDR1 is MNHNY and CDR2 is SVGAGI (reference sequence). The CDR3 length is 14 residues. The V and J ends lost 2 bases and 4 bases respectively, with 9 bases between them. The DNA for the CDR3 is TGTGCCAGCAGTTACGGGGGAGCCGGAAACACCATATATTTT. Translation gives CASSYGGAGNTIYF.

This chain links TRBV5-6 with TRBJ2-7, with D possibly being TRBD1 (6 bases). V was trimmed by 3 bases and J by 0 bases, leaving 13 bases between them. The CDR3 is made up of 15 amino acids. The germline V gene encodes CDR1 SGHDT and CDR2 YYEEEE. CDR3 bases: TGTGCCAGCAGCTGGTACCGGGACAACTCCTACGAGCAGTACTTC. It is translated as CASSWYRDNSYEQYF.

The CDR3 sequence is CASSRPGREQYF. The CDR3 nucleotides read TGTGCCAGCAGTAGGCCGGGCCGCGAGCAGTACTTC. J is TRBJ2-7 and V is TRBV27; D is undetermined. CDR1 is MNHEY, CDR2 SMNVEV, per germline (reference sequence). Between the trimmed V and J ends, which lost 5 bases and 6 bases, there was a span of 11 bases. CDR3 length equals 12 residues.

This chain links TRBV4-3 with TRBJ1-5; D is ambiguous. Germline CDR1 LGHNA, CDR2 YSLEER. V was pared by 0 bases and J by 0 bases, with 9 bases between. The CDR3 contains 16 residues. In DNA, the CDR3 is TGCGCCAGCAGCCAAGAAAGGGCGTATAGCAATCAGCCCCAGCATTTT. Its protein product is CASSQERAYSNQPQHF.

This chain uses TRBV6-5 with TRBJ1-2; 8 bases align to TRBD1. Germline V CDR1 and CDR2: MNHEY, SVGAGI. The trim removed 6 bases at V and 8 bases at J, leaving 14 bases unmatched. The CDR3 covers 15 residues. The CDR3 bases are TGTGCCAGCAGCCCCTGGACAGGGCTGAAAGTCGGCTACACCTTC. It specifies CASSPWTGLKVGYTF.

This chain uses TRBV5-6 with TRBJ1-3; D uncertain. CDR3 length: 16 residues. CDR1 is SGHDT and CDR2 is YYEEEE in the germline V gene. V was shortened by 4 bases and J by 0 bases, with 14 bases between the two germline ends. CDR3 amino acids: CASSPSVFDSGNTIYF. The CDR3, as DNA: TGTGCCAGCAGCCCAAGCGTTTTTGACTCTGGAAACACCATATATTTT.

The CDR3 is CASSYGQGAIDGYTF. Here the CDR3 DNA reads TGTGCCAGCAGCTACGGACAGGGGGCAATTGATGGCTACACCTTC. V is TRBV5-4 and J is TRBJ1-2; 11 bases line up with TRBD1. CDR3 length: 15 amino acids. CDR1 is SGHNT and CDR2 is YYREEE in the germline V gene (reference sequence). J gave up 6 bases and V 3 bases, and 7 bases lay outside the gene matches. The variable domain in full, completed from reference TRBV5-4 and TRBJ1-2, reads ETGVTQSPTHLIKTRGQQVTLRCSSQSGHNTVSWYQQALGQGPQFIFQYYREEENGRGNFPPRFSGLQFPNYSSELNVNALELDDSALYLCASSYGQGAIDGYTFGSGTRLTVV.